The T cell receptor (beta chain) under discussion was sequenced for a study of CD8+CD57+ T cells in acquired aplastic anemia. Patients chosen for sequencing had CD8+CD57+ cells that had expanded, as shown by flow cytometry. CDR3 and TCR beta VDJ profiling relied on genomic DNA as the template. TCRdb processed the reads anew with MiXCR; each CDR3 protein has one entry. The sample consists of approximately 250,000 distinct CDR3 sequences, 70% to 85% of them appearing once. V was pared by 8 bases and J by 14 bases, with 23 bases between. The CDR3 totals 13 residues. Germline CDR1 is SGHVS and CDR2 is FQNEAQ.

The origin of this receptor is a human donor with aplastic anemia. The sample comprised sorted CD4+, CD8+, or CD8+CD57+ T cells (not recorded which) from PBMCs. The V gene is TRBV7-8, the J gene TRBJ2-3; the D gene could be TRBD1 or TRBD2 (6 bases each). This CDR3 reads CASGDGGGAATYF. The CDR3 nucleotides are TGTGCCAGCGGGGACGGGGGCGGTGCCGCGACGTATTTT.